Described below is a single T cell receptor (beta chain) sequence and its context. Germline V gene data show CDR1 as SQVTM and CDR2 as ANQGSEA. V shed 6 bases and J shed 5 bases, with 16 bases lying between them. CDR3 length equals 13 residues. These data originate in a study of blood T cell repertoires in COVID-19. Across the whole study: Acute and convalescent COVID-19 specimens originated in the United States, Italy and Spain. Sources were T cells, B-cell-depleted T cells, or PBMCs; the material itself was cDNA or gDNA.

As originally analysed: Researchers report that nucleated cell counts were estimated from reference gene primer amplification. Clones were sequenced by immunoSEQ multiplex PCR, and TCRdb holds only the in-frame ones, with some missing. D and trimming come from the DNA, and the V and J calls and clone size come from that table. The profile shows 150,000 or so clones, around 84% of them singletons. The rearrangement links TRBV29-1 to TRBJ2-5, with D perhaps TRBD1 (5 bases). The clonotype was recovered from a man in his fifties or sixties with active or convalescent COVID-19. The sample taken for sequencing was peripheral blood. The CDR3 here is CSVLPQGLETQYF. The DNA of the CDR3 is TGCAGCGTCCTCCCCCAGGGCTTGGAGACCCAGTACTTC.